The 21 T cell receptor beta chains given below trace back to one sample, sequenced in a study of cytomegalovirus exposure and HLA in healthy donors. Profiled with immunoSEQ multiplex PCR; TCRdb holds only in-frame clones, not every one. The data contain 160,000 or so clones, approximately 84% of them singletons. Sequencing was performed on PBMCs. These TCRs come from a young man in good health and CMV-seropositive.

J is TRBJ1-2 and V is TRBV5-8, with a weak D call TRBD1 (6 bases). CDR1 is SGHTS and CDR2 is YDEGEE in the germline V gene. The length of the CDR3 is 14 residues. V was shortened by 0 bases and J by 8 bases, with 14 bases between the two germline ends. In DNA form, the CDR3 reads TGTGCCAGCAGCTTGGTCAGGGGCCTCCCGGGCTACACCTTC. Translation: CASSLVRGLPGYTF.

V usage is TRBV30 and J usage is TRBJ1-2; tentative D call: TRBD1 (6 bases). The germline CDR1 and CDR2 sequences are GTSNPN and SVGIG (reference sequence). This CDR3 spans 13 amino acids. The V gene lost 4 bases and the J gene lost 1 base, with 10 bases spanning the gap. The CDR3 loop is CAWNAGDNYGYTF. In DNA, the CDR3 is TGTGCCTGGAACGCAGGGGATAACTATGGCTACACCTTC.

V is TRBV11-2 and J is TRBJ2-5; D might be TRBD1 (8 bases). The germline V and J ends were trimmed by 2 bases and 9 bases, with 16 bases remaining between them. This CDR3 comprises 14 residues. Germline CDR1 SGHAT, CDR2 FQNNGV. This CDR3 reads CASSLNRGGGAQYF. The CDR3 DNA reads as TGTGCCAGCAGCTTAAACAGGGGGGGAGGGGCCCAGTACTTC.

The V call is TRBV11-2, the J call TRBJ2-7; D ambiguous. Germline V gene sequence: CDR1 SGHAT, CDR2 FQNNGV. The CDR3 is 13 amino acids. Trimming took 6 bases from V and 2 from J, leaving 11 bases between them. CDR3: CASSHPTPYEQYF. The CDR3 DNA reads as TGTGCCAGCAGTCACCCCACACCCTACGAGCAGTACTTC.

V gene TRBV6-5 combines with J gene TRBJ2-7; 8 nucleotides align to TRBD1. The length of the CDR3 is 14 residues. V was pared by 4 bases and J by 2 bases, with 4 bases of the junction left unmatched. Germline loops: CDR1 MNHEY, CDR2 SVGAGI. This chain's CDR3 is CASSSDRVTYEQYF. The CDR3 bases are TGTGCCAGCAGTTCGGACAGGGTGACCTACGAGCAGTACTTC.

The chain combines TRBV19 with TRBJ1-2, with D tentatively TRBD1 (5 bases). Per the germline V gene, CDR1 is LNHDA and CDR2 is SQIVND (reference sequence). Trimming left V 6 bases short and J 1 base short, with 12 bases between. The CDR3 spans 14 residues. The CDR3 reads CASSLGGSNYGYTF. The DNA for the CDR3 is TGTGCCAGTAGCCTCGGGGGTAGTAACTATGGCTACACCTTC.

The V and J genes are TRBV19 and TRBJ2-7; D may be TRBD2 (7 bases). The CDR3 is 14 amino acids. Germline V gene lookup returns CDR1 LNHDA and CDR2 SQIVND (reference sequence). V lost 5 bases and J 3 bases, leaving 14 bases between the germline ends. The CDR3 DNA sequence: TGTGCCAGTAGTGAGGGGGAGGGAATCTACGAGCAGTACTTC. Protein: CASSEGEGIYEQYF.

This clone was detected a few times. The V and J genes are TRBV18 and TRBJ2-7, with D maybe TRBD1 (6 bases). This CDR3 has 13 amino acids. CDR1 and CDR2 (germline): KGHSH, LQKENI. Deletions cut 3 bases from V and 2 bases from J, with 8 bases between. CDR3 sequence: CASSPDSTYEQYF. Written as DNA, the CDR3 is TGTGCCAGCTCACCGGACAGTACCTACGAGCAGTACTTC.

The rearrangement joins TRBV4-1 to TRBJ2-6; TRBD2 is a possible D gene (5 bases). Germline lookup yields CDR1 MGHRA and CDR2 YSYEKL. V was clipped by 0 bases and J by 0 bases, with 9 bases between them. This CDR3 has 17 residues. The CDR3 loop is CASSQDDRGSGANVLTF. The CDR3 bases are TGCGCCAGCAGCCAAGATGACCGGGGCTCTGGGGCCAACGTCCTGACTTTC.

The table lists this clone with a count of one. CDR3 sequence: CASSLRMWPNTGELFF. Written as DNA, the CDR3 is TGTGCCAGCAGTTTAAGAATGTGGCCGAACACCGGGGAGCTGTTTTTT. V gene TRBV28 combines with J gene TRBJ2-2; no reliable D call. Germline V gene lookup returns CDR1 MDHEN and CDR2 SYDVKM. Between the trimmed V and J ends, which lost 2 bases and 0 bases, there was a span of 10 bases. The CDR3 length is 16 residues.

The chain joins TRBV9 to TRBJ1-2, with 10 nucleotides matching TRBD1. Germline values: CDR1 SGDLS, CDR2 YYNGEE. The length of the CDR3 is 15 residues. V was pared by 4 bases and J by 8 bases, with 11 bases of the junction left unmatched. The CDR3 bases are TGTGCCAGCAGCAAAGGGTGGGACAGGGGAATCGGCTACACCTTC. As protein: CASSKGWDRGIGYTF.

This clone was picked up one time. J is TRBJ1-1 and V is TRBV13; TRBD1 aligns across 7 bases. CDR3 length: 14 amino acids. Per the germline V gene, CDR1 is PRHDT and CDR2 is FYEKMQ (reference sequence). V was pared by 4 bases and J by 8 bases, with 10 bases of the junction left unmatched. CDR3 in DNA: TGTGCCAGCAGCTCGGGACAGACGAACAGAGAAGCTTTCTTT. Encoded protein: CASSSGQTNREAFF.

V gene TRBV9 combines with J gene TRBJ2-2; 9 bases map to TRBD1. The junction had 8 bases not matched to a gene; V was cut back by 4 bases and J by 7 bases. CDR1 and CDR2 (germline): SGDLS, YYNGEE. The CDR3 extends over 15 amino acids. The CDR3 nucleotides read TGTGCCAGCAGCCAGGGGACAGGGCAAAGCGGGGAGCTGTTTTTT. It specifies CASSQGTGQSGELFF.

V is TRBV29-1 and J is TRBJ2-1, with TRBD2 matching over 9 bases. CDR1 and CDR2 (germline): SQVTM, ANQGSEA. The V and J ends lost 3 bases and 7 bases, in that order; junction bases with no gene match: 10. The CDR3 consists of 15 residues. CDR3: CSVDGGRAGVNEQFF. CDR3 coding DNA: TGCAGCGTTGATGGCGGGAGGGCCGGGGTGAATGAGCAGTTCTTC.

This clone was picked up a small number of times. The genes are TRBV5-4 and TRBJ2-5; 13 bases are shared with TRBD2. The germline CDR1 and CDR2 sequences are SGHNT and YYREEE (reference sequence). J lost 5 bases, V lost 4 bases, and 11 bases had no gene match. CDR3 length: 17 amino acids. CDR3 residues: CASSHPTSGGAGETQYF. The CDR3 DNA is TGTGCCAGCAGCCACCCTACTAGCGGGGGGGCTGGGGAGACCCAGTACTTC. Combining the CDR3 with reference TRBV5-4 and TRBJ2-5 gives the whole variable domain ETGVTQSPTHLIKTRGQQVTLRCSSQSGHNTVSWYQQALGQGPQFIFQYYREEENGRGNFPPRFSGLQFPNYSSELNVNALELDDSALYLCASSHPTSGGAGETQYFGPGTRLLVL.

Turning to this clone: The junction and the germline gene differ at one end; a read error may be behind it. The chain uses TRBV7-7 and TRBJ2-1; 7 bases align to TRBD1. Germline CDR1 reads SSHAT; CDR2 reads FNYEAQ (reference sequence). The CDR3 has 15 amino acids. CDR3: CASSLEGARSNEQFF. In DNA form, the CDR3 reads TGTGCTAGCAGCTTAGAGGGGGCGCGTTCTAATGAGCAGTTCTTC. The whole variable domain, remainder taken from reference TRBV7-7 and TRBJ2-1, is GAGVSQSPRYKVTKRGQDVTLRCDPISSHATLYWYQQALGQGPEFLTYFNYEAQPDKSGLPSDRFSAERPEGSISTLTIQRTEQRDSAMYRCASSLEGARSNEQFFGPGTRLTVL.

The chain combines TRBV4-1 with TRBJ2-7; D may be TRBD1 (5 bases). This CDR3 region has 16 residues. The germline gives CDR1 MGHRA, CDR2 YSYEKL. V lost 6 bases to trimming and J lost 4 bases, with 22 bases between them. CDR3 amino acids: CASSSGAGPAIYEQYF. The CDR3 DNA follows: TGCGCCAGCAGTTCTGGGGCCGGGCCGGCTATTTACGAGCAGTACTTC.

The genes are TRBV7-2 and TRBJ2-3, with D tentatively TRBD2 (6 bases). Trimming shortened V by 1 base and J by 4 bases, and 15 bases separated the two germline ends. CDR1 is SGHTA, CDR2 FQGNSA, per germline. CDR3 length: 16 residues. The CDR3 region is CASSLVGGENPDTQYF. DNA of the CDR3: TGTGCCAGCAGCTTAGTCGGCGGGGAGAACCCAGATACGCAGTATTTT.

The V and J genes are TRBV18 and TRBJ2-3; the D is unclear. The CDR3 has 15 amino acids. V shed 2 bases and J shed 0 bases, with 9 bases lying between them. CDR1 and CDR2 from the germline V gene are KGHSH and LQKENI. In nucleotides, the CDR3 is TGTGCCAGCTCACCAATGGCCAGGAGCACAGATACGCAGTATTTT. Amino acids: CASSPMARSTDTQYF.

J is TRBJ2-5 and V is TRBV27; TRBD1 matches 9 bases. Trimming took 4 bases from V and 5 from J; bases not matched to a gene: 14. The V gene's germline CDR1 is MNHEY and CDR2 SMNVEV (reference sequence). The CDR3 extends over 17 amino acids. The CDR3 region is CASSSRTGARGAETQYF. CDR3 nucleotide sequence: TGTGCCAGCAGTTCAAGGACAGGGGCCCGGGGGGCTGAGACCCAGTACTTC.

The chain has TRBV7-3 and TRBJ2-3; 9 bases align to TRBD2. V was pared by 5 bases and J by 4 bases, with 10 bases of the junction left unmatched. Looked up from germline, CDR1 is SGHTA and CDR2 is FQGTGA. This CDR3 has 16 amino acids. CDR3 sequence: CASSPRGGGAADTQYF. The CDR3 DNA sequence: TGTGCCAGCAGCCCTCGGGGCGGGGGGGCAGCAGATACGCAGTATTTT.